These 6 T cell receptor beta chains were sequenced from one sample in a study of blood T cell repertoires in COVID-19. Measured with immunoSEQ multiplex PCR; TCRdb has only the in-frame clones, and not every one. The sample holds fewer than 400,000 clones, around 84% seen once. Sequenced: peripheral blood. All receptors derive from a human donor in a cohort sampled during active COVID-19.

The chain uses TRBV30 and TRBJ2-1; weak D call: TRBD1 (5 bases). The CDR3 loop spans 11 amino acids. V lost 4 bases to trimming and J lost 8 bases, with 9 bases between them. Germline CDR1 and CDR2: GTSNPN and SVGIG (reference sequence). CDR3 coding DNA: TGTGCCTGGAAGGGGCGTGATGAGCAGTTCTTC. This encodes CAWKGRDEQFF.

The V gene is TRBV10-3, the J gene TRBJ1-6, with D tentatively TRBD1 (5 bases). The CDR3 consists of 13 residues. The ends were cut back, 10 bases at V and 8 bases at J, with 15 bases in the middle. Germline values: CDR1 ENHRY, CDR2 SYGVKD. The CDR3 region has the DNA TGTGCCACCACGGCCGGACAATATTCACCCCTCCACTTT. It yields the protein CATTAGQYSPLHF.

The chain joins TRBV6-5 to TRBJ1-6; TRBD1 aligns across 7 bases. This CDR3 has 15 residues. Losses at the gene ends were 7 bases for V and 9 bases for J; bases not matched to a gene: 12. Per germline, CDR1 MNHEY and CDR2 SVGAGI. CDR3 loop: CASNIRQGRSSPLHF. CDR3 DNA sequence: TGTGCCAGCAATATACGACAGGGAAGAAGTTCACCCCTCCACTTT.

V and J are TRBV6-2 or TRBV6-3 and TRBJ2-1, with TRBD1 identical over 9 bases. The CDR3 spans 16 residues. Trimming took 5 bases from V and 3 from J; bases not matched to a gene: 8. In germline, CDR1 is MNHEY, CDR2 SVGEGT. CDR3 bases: TGTGCCAGCAGTGCGACAGGACAGGGGAACTACAATGAGCAGTTCTTC. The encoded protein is CASSATGQGNYNEQFF.

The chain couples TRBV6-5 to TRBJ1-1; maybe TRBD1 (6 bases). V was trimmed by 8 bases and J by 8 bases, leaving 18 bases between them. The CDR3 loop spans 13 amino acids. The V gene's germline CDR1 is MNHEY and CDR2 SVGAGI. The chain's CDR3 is CASCHTGNAEAFF. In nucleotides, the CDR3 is TGTGCCAGCTGTCATACAGGGAATGCCGAAGCTTTCTTT.

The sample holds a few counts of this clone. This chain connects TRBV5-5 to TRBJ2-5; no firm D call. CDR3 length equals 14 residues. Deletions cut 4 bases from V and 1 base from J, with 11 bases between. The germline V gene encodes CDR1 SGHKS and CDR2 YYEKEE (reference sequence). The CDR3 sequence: CASSTTRLQETQYF. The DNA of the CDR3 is TGTGCCAGCAGCACGACTCGGCTCCAAGAGACCCAGTACTTC.